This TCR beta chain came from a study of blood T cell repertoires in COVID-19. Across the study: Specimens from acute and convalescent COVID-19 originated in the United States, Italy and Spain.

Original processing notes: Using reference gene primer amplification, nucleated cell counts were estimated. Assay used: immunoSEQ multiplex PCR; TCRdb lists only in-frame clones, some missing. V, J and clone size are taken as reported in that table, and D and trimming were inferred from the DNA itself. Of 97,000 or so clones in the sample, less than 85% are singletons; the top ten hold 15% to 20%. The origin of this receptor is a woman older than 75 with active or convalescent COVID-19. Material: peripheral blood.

CDR3 DNA sequence: TGTGCCAGCAGCTTATGGACTAGTGTAGTCGGGGAGCTGTTTTTT. This translates into CASSLWTSVVGELFF. The chain is built from TRBV11-2 and TRBJ2-2; TRBD2 aligns across 7 bases. J gave up 7 bases and V 2 bases, and 7 bases lay outside the gene matches. This CDR3 has 15 residues. The V gene's germline CDR1 is SGHAT and CDR2 FQNNGV.